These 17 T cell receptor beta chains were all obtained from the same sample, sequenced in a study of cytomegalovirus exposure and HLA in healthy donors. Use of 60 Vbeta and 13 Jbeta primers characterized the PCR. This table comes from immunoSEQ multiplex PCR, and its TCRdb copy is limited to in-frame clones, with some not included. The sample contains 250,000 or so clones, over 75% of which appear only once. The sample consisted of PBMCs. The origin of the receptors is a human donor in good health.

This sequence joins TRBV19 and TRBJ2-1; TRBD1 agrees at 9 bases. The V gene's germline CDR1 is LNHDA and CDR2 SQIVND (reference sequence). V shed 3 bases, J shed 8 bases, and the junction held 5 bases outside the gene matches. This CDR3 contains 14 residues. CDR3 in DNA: TGTGCCAGTAGTATGACGGGGACAGGGTATGAGCAGTTCTTC. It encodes CASSMTGTGYEQFF.

The CDR3 loop reads CASSQDQVQGPGTEAFF. The CDR3 DNA reads as TGCGCCAGCAGCCAAGACCAGGTTCAGGGTCCGGGCACTGAAGCTTTCTTT. The chain has TRBV4-3 and TRBJ1-1, with D possibly being TRBD1 (5 bases). The CDR3 sequence is 17 residues long. The V end lost 0 bases, the J end lost 4 bases, and 18 bases lay between the germline ends. CDR1 LGHNA and CDR2 YSLEER come from the germline V gene.

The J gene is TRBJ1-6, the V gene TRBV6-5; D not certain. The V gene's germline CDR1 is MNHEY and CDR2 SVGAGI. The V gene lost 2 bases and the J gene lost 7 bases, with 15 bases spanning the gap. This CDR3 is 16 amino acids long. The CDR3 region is CASSYGDSRENSPLHF. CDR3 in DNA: TGTGCCAGCAGTTACGGAGACTCAAGGGAGAATTCACCCCTCCACTTT.

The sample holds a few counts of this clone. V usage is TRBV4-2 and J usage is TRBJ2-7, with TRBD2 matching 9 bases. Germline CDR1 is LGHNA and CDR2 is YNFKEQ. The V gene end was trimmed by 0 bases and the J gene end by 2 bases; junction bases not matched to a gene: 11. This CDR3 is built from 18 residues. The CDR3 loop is CASSQDQWASGAPYEQYF. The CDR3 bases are TGTGCCAGCAGCCAAGATCAGTGGGCTAGCGGGGCCCCCTACGAGCAGTACTTC.

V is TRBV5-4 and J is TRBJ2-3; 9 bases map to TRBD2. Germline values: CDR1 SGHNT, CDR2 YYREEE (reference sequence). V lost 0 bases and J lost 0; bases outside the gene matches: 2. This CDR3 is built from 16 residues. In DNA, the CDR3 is TGTGCCAGCAGCTTGGGACTAGCGGTTAGCACAGATACGCAGTATTTT. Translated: CASSLGLAVSTDTQYF.

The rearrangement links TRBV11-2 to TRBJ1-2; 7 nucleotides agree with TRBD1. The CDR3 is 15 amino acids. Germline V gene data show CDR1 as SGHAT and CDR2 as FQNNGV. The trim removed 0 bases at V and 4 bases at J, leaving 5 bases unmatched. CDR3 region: CASSLEGTALYGYTF. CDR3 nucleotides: TGTGCCAGCAGCTTAGAGGGGACAGCTCTCTATGGCTACACCTTC.

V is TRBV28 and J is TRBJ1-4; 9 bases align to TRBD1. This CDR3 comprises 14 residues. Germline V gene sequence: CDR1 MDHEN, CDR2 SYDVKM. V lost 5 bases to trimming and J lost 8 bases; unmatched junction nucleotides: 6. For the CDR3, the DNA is TGTGCCAGCAGTATTCGACAGGGGGGGGAAAAACTGTTTTTT. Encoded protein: CASSIRQGGEKLFF.

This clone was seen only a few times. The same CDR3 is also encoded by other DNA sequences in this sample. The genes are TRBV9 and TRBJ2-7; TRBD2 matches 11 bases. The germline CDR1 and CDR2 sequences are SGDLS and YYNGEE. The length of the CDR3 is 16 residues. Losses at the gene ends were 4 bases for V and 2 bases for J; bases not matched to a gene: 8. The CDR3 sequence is CASSPLGTSGPYEQYF. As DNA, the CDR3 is TGTGCCAGCAGCCCTTTGGGGACTAGCGGACCCTACGAGCAGTACTTC.

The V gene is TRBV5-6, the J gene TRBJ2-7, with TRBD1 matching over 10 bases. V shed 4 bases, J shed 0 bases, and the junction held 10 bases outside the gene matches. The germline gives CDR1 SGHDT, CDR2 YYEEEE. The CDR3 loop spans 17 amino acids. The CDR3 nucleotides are TGTGCCAGCAGCAGACTGCAGGACAGGGGGTTCTCCTACGAGCAGTACTTC. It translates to CASSRLQDRGFSYEQYF.

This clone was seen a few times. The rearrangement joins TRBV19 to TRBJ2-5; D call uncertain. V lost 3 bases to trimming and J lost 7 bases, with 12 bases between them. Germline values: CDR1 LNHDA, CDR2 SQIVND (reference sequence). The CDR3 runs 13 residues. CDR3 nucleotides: TGTGCCAGTAGTATCCAACTCCACGGGACCCAGTACTTC. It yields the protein CASSIQLHGTQYF.

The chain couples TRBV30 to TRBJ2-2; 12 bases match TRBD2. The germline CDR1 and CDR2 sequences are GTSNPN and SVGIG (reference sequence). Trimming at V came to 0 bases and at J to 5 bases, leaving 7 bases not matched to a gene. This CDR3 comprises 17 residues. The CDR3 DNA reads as TGTGCCTGGAGTGTACTAGCGGGAGGCGGGGGGACCGGGGAGCTGTTTTTT. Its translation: CAWSVLAGGGGTGELFF.

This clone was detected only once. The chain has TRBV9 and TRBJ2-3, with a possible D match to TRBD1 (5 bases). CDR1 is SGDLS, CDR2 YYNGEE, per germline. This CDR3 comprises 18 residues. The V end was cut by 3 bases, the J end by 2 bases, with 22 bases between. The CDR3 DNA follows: TGTGCCAGCAGCGCCCTCCCGGGCCAGGGCCCCTACACAGATACGCAGTATTTT. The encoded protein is CASSALPGQGPYTDTQYF.

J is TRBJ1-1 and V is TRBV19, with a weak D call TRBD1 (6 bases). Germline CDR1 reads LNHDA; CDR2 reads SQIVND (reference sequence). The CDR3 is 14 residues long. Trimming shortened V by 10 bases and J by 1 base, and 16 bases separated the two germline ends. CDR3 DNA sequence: TGTGCCACCCGCCAGGCCAGGGGGAACACTGAAGCTTTCTTT. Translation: CATRQARGNTEAFF.

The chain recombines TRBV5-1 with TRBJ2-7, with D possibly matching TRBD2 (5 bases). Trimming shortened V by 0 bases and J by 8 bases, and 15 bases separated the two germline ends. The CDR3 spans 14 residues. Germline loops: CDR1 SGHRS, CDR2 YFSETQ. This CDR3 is CASSLGGLDEKQYF. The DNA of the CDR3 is TGCGCCAGCAGCTTGGGAGGACTTGACGAAAAGCAGTACTTC.

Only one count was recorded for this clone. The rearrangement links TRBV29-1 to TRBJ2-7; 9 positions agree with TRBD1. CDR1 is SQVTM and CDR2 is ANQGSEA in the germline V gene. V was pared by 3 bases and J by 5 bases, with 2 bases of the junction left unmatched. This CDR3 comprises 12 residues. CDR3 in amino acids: CSVEGQGHEQYF. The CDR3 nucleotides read TGCAGCGTTGAGGGACAGGGCCACGAGCAGTACTTC.

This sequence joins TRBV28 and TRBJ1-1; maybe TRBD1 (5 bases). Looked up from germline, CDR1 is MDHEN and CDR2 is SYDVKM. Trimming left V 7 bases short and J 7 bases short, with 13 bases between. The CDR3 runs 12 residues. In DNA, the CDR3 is TGTGCCAGCACCAACGACCAGGGTGAAGCTTTCTTT. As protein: CASTNDQGEAFF.

Written as DNA, the CDR3 is TGTGCCAGCAGTTCACCCGCTTTAGCGGGACCCGAAACCTACGAGCAGTACTTC. This translates into CASSSPALAGPETYEQYF. The rearrangement joins TRBV28 to TRBJ2-5, with 8 bases fitting TRBD2. The J call is doubtful: the DNA matches TRBJ2-7 better. This CDR3 region has 18 residues. The germline V gene encodes CDR1 MDHEN and CDR2 SYDVKM.